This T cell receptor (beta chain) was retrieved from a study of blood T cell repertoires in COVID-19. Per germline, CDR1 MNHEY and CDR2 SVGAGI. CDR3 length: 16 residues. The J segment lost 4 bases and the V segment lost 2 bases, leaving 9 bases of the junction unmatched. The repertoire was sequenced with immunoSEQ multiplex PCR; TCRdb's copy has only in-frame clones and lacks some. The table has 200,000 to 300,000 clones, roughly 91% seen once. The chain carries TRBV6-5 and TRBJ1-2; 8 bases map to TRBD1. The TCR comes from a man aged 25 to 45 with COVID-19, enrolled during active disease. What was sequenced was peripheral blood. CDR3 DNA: TGTGCCAGCAGTTACCACGACAGGGGCCGTGGCTATGGCTACACCTTC. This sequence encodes CASSYHDRGRGYGYTF.